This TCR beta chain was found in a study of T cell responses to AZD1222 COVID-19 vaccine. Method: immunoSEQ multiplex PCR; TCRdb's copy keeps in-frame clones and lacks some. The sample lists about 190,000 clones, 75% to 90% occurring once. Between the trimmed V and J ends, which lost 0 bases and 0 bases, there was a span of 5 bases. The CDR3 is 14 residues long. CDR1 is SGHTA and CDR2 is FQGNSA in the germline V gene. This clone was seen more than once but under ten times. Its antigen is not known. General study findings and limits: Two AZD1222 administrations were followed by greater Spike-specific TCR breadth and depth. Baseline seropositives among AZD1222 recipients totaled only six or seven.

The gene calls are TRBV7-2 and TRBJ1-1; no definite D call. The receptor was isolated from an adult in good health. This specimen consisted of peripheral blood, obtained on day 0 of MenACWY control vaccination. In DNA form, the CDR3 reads TGTGCCAGCAGCTTAGCGTCGGTGAACACTGAAGCTTTCTTT. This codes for CASSLASVNTEAFF.